The T cell receptor (beta chain) described here comes from a study of T cells in Graves' hyperthyroidism and ophthalmopathy. Study-level information: Sampling of peripheral blood happened at initial diagnosis, prior to any treatment. Findings and limits, study-wide: Model predictions of ophthalmopathy came a median about six months before onset.

Trimming removed 0 bases from V and 8 bases from J, with 12 bases in between. Looked up from germline, CDR1 is LGHDT and CDR2 is YNNKEL (reference sequence). The CDR3 length is 14 residues. The sample holds many counts of this clonotype. Antigen specificity is unknown. The diagnostic basis comprised clinical symptoms, serum thyroxine and TRAb, thyroid ultrasound and orbital computed tomography. Amplified TCR beta CDR3 regions came from RNA transcripts. The HTBI primer set drove a first-round RT-PCR of the TCR CDR3. TCRdb itself ran the multiplex PCR reads through MiXCR, one entry per CDR3 protein. The sample holds hundreds of thousands of distinct CDR3 sequences, roughly 14% seen once.

J is TRBJ2-3 and V is TRBV3-1, with D unclear. Sequenced material: blood. This clonotype originated in a man aged 18 to 30 with Graves' ophthalmopathy. Written as DNA, the CDR3 is TGTGCCAGCAGCCAAGATTCCGTCGCCCGTACGCAGTATTTT. It codes for CASSQDSVARTQYF.